The 12 T cell receptor beta chains presented below share a single source sample, sequenced in a study of shared clonotypes between healthy human individuals. The repertoire was sequenced with immunoSEQ multiplex PCR; TCRdb's copy has only in-frame clones and lacks some. Altogether about 2.3 million clones are present, more than 85% being singletons, with the ten largest covering under 0.45%. The sequencing sample was made of naive CD4+ T cells from PBMCs. Sample subset: CD45RA+ positively selected. These receptors came from a man aged 18 to 29 in good health. Some clones in this sample may be carry-over from other donors' samples.

The genes are TRBV5-1 and TRBJ1-1; D may be TRBD1 (5 bases). V was pared by 0 bases and J by 10 bases, with 16 bases between. The germline gives CDR1 SGHRS, CDR2 YFSETQ. This CDR3 spans 14 amino acids. The CDR3 DNA reads as TGCGCCAGCAGCTTGGTAGGGGTCGAGGGAGGAGCTTTCTTT. Residues: CASSLVGVEGGAFF.

V is TRBV18 and J is TRBJ2-3, with D unresolved. The CDR3 totals 15 residues. The germline gives CDR1 KGHSH, CDR2 LQKENI. V shed 7 bases and J shed 1 base, with 15 bases lying between them. CDR3 in DNA: TGTGCCAGCTGTTCACAAACACAATGCACAGATACGCAGTATTTT. Its protein product is CASCSQTQCTDTQYF.

This chain's CDR3 is CASSPPGGIGTEAFF. As DNA, the CDR3 is TGTGCCAGCAGTCCCCCGGGGGGGATCGGCACTGAAGCTTTCTTT. This sequence joins TRBV28 and TRBJ1-1, with D maybe TRBD1 (5 bases). Trimming left V 5 bases short and J 4 bases short, with 17 bases between. Germline CDR1 reads MDHEN; CDR2 reads SYDVKM. This CDR3 is built from 15 residues.

This clone was seen only once. The chain links TRBV6-1 to TRBJ2-7; unclear D gene. This CDR3 contains 13 residues. Germline V CDR1 and CDR2: MNHNS, SASEGT. V was clipped by 6 bases and J by 2 bases, with 11 bases between them. The CDR3 here is CASRDRQAYEQYF. In DNA form, the CDR3 reads TGTGCCAGCAGAGATCGGCAGGCCTACGAGCAGTACTTC.

The genes are TRBV11-3 and TRBJ2-7; no firm D call. The CDR3 length is 15 residues. Germline lookup yields CDR1 SGHNT and CDR2 YENEEA. V lost 2 bases to trimming and J lost 3 bases, with 14 bases between them. This CDR3 is CASSLQERPNYEQYF. Written as DNA, the CDR3 is TGTGCCAGCAGCTTACAGGAGAGGCCGAACTACGAGCAGTACTTC.

This clone was observed a single time. The V gene is TRBV5-5, the J gene TRBJ1-2, with D tentatively TRBD1 (6 bases). This CDR3 contains 15 residues. The germline V gene has CDR1 SGHKS and CDR2 YYEKEE (reference sequence). Trimming stripped 0 bases from V and 4 bases from J, with 13 bases between. The CDR3 here is CASSLVGDTGYGYTF. DNA of the CDR3: TGTGCCAGCAGCTTGGTAGGGGACACGGGCTATGGCTACACCTTC. Full variable domain (outside the CDR3, taken from reference TRBV5-5 and TRBJ1-2): DAGVTQSPTHLIKTRGQQVTLRCSPISGHKSVSWYQQVLGQGPQFIFQYYEKEERGRGNFPDRFSARQFPNYSSELNVNALLLGDSALYLCASSLVGDTGYGYTFGSGTRLTVV.

The rearrangement uses TRBV7-6 and TRBJ1-5; D unresolved. CDR3 length: 13 amino acids. Germline lookup yields CDR1 SGHVS and CDR2 FNYEAQ. V was cut by 2 bases and J by 6 bases, with 8 bases left in between. CDR3: CASSLKFGQPQHF. CDR3 nucleotide sequence: TGTGCCAGCAGCTTAAAGTTCGGTCAGCCCCAGCATTTT. Supplemented by reference TRBV7-6 and TRBJ1-5, the full variable domain reads GAGVSQSPRYKVTKRGQDVALRCDPISGHVSLYWYRQALGQGPEFLTYFNYEAQQDKSGLPNDRFSAERPEGSISTLTIQRTEQRDSAMYRCASSLKFGQPQHFGDGTRLSIL.

The V and J genes are TRBV6-5 and TRBJ2-3; D may be TRBD2 (5 bases). The CDR3 loop spans 13 amino acids. The germline V gene has CDR1 MNHEY and CDR2 SVGAGI. V was cut by 2 bases and J by 5 bases, with 8 bases left in between. CDR3 region: CASSYDYRDTQYF. CDR3 coding DNA: TGTGCCAGCAGTTACGACTACAGAGATACGCAGTATTTT.

This sequence joins TRBV25-1 and TRBJ2-7; D gene unclear. V lost 3 bases and J 7 bases, leaving 7 bases between the germline ends. The germline V gene has CDR1 MGHDK and CDR2 SYGVNS. This CDR3 has 11 residues. The CDR3 here is CASSDYWEQYF. In nucleotides, the CDR3 is TGTGCCAGCAGTGACTATTGGGAGCAGTACTTC.

This clone was seen once. CDR3 nucleotide sequence: TGTGCCAGCAGCGCTGCCCCGAACCAAGAGACCCAGTACTTC. As protein: CASSAAPNQETQYF. The chain joins TRBV9 to TRBJ2-5, with D uncertain. Trimming took 3 bases from V and 0 from J, leaving 9 bases between them. Germline-derived CDR1 and CDR2 are SGDLS and YYNGEE. This CDR3 comprises 14 residues.

As DNA, the CDR3 is TGTGCCAGTAGTATAGCCAACCGAGACTACGAGCAGTACTTC. Protein: CASSIANRDYEQYF. The V and J genes are TRBV19 and TRBJ2-7; D gene ambiguous. The V end lost 1 base, the J end lost 3 bases, and 10 bases lay between the germline ends. The V gene's germline CDR1 is LNHDA and CDR2 SQIVND (reference sequence). CDR3 length: 14 residues. Supplemented by reference TRBV19 and TRBJ2-7, the full variable domain reads DGGITQSPKYLFRKEGQNVTLSCEQNLNHDAMYWYRQDPGQGLRLIYYSQIVNDFQKGDIAEGYSVSREKKESFPLTVTSAQKNPTAFYLCASSIANRDYEQYFGPGTRLTVT.

CDR3 loop: CASSSTTVAGEQYF. The CDR3 DNA follows: TGCGCCAGCAGCTCAACGACAGTGGCGGGCGAGCAGTACTTC. This chain connects TRBV5-1 to TRBJ2-7, with D perhaps matching TRBD1 or TRBD2 (5 bases each). Germline-derived CDR1 and CDR2 are SGHRS and YFSETQ. The CDR3 is made up of 14 amino acids. V dropped 3 bases and J dropped 6 bases, with 16 bases sitting between them.